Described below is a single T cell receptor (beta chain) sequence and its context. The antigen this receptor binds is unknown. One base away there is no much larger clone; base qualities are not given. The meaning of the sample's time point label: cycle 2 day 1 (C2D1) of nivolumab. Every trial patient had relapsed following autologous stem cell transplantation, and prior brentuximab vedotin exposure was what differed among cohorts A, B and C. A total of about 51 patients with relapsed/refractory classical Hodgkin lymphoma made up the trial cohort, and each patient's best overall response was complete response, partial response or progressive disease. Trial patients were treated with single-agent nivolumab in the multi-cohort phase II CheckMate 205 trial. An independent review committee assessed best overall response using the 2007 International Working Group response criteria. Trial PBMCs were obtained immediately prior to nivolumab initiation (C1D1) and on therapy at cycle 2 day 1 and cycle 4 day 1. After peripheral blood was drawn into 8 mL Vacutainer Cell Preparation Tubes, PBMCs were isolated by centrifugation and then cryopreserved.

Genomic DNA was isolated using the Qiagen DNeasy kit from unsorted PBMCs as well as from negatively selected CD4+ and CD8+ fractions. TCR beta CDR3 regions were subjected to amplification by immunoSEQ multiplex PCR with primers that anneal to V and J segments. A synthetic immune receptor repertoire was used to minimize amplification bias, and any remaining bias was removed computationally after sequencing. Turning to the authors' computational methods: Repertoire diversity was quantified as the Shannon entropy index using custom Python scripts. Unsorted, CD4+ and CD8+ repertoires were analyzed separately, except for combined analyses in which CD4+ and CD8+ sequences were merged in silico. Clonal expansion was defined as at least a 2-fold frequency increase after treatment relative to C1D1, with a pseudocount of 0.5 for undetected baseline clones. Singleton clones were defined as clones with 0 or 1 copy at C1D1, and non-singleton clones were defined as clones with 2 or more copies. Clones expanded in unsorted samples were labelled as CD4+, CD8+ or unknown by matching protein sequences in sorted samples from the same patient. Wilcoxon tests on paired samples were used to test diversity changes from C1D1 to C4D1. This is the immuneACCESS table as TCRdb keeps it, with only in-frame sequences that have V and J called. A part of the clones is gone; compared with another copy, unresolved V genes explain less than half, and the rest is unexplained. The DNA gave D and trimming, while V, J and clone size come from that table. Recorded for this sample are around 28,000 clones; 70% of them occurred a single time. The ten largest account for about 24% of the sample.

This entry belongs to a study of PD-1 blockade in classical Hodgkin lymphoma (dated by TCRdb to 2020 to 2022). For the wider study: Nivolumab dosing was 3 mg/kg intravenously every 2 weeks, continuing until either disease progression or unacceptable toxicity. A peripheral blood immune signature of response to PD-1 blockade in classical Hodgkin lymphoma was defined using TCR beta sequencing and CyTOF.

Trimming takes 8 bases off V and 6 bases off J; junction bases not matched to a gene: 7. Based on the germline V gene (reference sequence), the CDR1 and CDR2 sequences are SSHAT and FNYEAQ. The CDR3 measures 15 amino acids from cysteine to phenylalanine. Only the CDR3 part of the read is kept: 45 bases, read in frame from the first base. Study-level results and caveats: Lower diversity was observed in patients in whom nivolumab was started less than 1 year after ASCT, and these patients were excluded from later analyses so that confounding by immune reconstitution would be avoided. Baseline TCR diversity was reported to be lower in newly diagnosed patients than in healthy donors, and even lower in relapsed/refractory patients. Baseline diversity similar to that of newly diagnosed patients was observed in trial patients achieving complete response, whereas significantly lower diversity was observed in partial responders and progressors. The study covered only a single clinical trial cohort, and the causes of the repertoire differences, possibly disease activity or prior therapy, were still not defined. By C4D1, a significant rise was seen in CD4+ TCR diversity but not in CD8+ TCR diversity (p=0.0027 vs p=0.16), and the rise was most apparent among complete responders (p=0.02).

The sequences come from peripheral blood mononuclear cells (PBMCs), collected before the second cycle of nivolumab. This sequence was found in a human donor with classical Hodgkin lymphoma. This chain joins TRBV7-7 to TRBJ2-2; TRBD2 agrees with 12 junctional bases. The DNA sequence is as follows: TGTGCCAGCCGACCTAGCGGGGGGGCCGCCGGGGAGCTGTTTTTT. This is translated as CASRPSGGAAGELFF. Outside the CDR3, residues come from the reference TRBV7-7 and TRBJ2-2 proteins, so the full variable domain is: GAGVSQSPRYKVTKRGQDVTLRCDPISSHATLYWYQQALGQGPEFLTYFNYEAQPDKSGLPSDRFSAERPEGSISTLTIQRTEQRDSAMYRCASRPSGGAAGELFFGEGSRLTVL.